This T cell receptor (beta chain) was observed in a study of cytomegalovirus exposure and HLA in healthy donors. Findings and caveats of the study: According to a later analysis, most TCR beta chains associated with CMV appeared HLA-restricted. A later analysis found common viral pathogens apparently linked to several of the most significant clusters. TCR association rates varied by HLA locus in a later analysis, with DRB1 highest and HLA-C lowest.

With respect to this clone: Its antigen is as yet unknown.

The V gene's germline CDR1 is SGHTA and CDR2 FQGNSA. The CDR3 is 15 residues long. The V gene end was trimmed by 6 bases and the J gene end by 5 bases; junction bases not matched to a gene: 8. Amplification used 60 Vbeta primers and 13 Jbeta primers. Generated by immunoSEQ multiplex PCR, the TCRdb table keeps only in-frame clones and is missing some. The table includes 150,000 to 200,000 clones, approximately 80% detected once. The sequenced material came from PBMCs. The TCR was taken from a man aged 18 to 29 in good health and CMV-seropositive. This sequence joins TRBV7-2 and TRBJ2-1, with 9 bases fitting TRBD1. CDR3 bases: TGTGCCAGCAGACGAGGACAGGGGTTGAACAATGAGCAGTTCTTC. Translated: CASRRGQGLNNEQFF.